These 6 T cell receptor beta chains were sequenced from one sample in a study of beta chain bispecific antibodies for T cell cancers. No antigen has been assigned to these receptors. General study findings and limits: The leukemia cells, rather than normal T cells, gave most of the targeted TRBV signal.

Either OKT3 anti-CD3 antibody or CD3/CD28 beads expanded T cells from blood mononuclear cells over 3 days. TCRdb re-called the 5' RACE reads through MiXCR, storing one row per CDR3 protein. The sample lists some 17,000 distinct CDR3 sequences, 2.1% occurring once. The source material was healthy donor T cells cultured with leukemia cells. These receptors were collected from a human donor in good health. Some clones in this sample may be carry-over from other donors' samples.

This clonotype was detected ten times or more. The J gene is TRBJ2-5, the V gene TRBV7-3; TRBD2 is a possible D gene (6 bases). The V end was cut by 2 bases, the J end by 7 bases, with 8 bases between. CDR1 and CDR2 (germline): SGHTA, FQGTGA. The CDR3 has 12 amino acids. The CDR3 region has the DNA TGTGCCAGCAGCTTAGTCGGGGGGACCCAGTACTTC. Translated, it gives CASSLVGGTQYF.

This clonotype was counted many times. The J gene is TRBJ1-2, the V gene TRBV5-1; a weak D match, TRBD1 (5 bases). CDR1 and CDR2 from the germline V gene are SGHRS and YFSETQ. V lost 4 bases and J lost 6, with 13 bases in between. There are 13 residues in the CDR3. The CDR3 nucleotides are TGCGCCAGCAGCCCGGACAATCCGAATGGCTACACCTTC. Its protein is CASSPDNPNGYTF. Combining the CDR3 with reference TRBV5-1 and TRBJ1-2 gives the whole variable domain KAGVTQTPRYLIKTRGQQVTLSCSPISGHRSVSWYQQTPGQGLQFLFEYFSETQRNKGNFPGRFSGRQFSNSRSEMNVSTLELGDSALYLCASSPDNPNGYTFGSGTRLTVV.

This clonotype was counted many times. The chain carries TRBV6-5 and TRBJ2-3; 8 positions agree with TRBD2. Germline V gene sequence: CDR1 MNHEY, CDR2 SVGAGI. V was clipped by 7 bases and J by 0 bases; unmatched bases: 21. This CDR3 is built from 20 residues. The CDR3: CASNPRTGGVIGPSTDTQYF. In DNA form, the CDR3 reads TGTGCCAGCAACCCACGAACGGGGGGGGTCATAGGGCCTAGCACAGATACGCAGTATTTT.

In this sample, this clonotype turned up many times. The rearrangement joins TRBV6-5 to TRBJ2-5, with D possibly matching TRBD2 (6 bases). Germline V gives CDR1 MNHEY, CDR2 SVGAGI. The CDR3 contains 13 residues. Between the trimmed V and J ends, which lost 3 bases and 4 bases, there was a span of 9 bases. This chain's CDR3 is CASSYFGGETQYF. The CDR3 DNA sequence: TGTGCCAGCAGTTATTTCGGGGGAGAGACCCAGTACTTC.

Concerning this clonotype itself: This may come from a read error, since a much larger clone is one base off. This CDR3 is CASSVRGLETQYF. The CDR3 coding sequence is TGCGCCAGCAGTGTAAGGGGGCTGGAGACCCAGTACTTC. The chain recombines TRBV10-2 with TRBJ2-5, with 7 bases aligning to TRBD1. The germline gives CDR1 WSHSY, CDR2 SAAADI. This CDR3 is built from 13 residues. V lost 4 bases and J lost 5; bases outside the gene matches: 4.

This chain connects TRBV5-6 to TRBJ2-4; weak D call: TRBD1 (5 bases). CDR3 length equals 15 residues. Trimming removed 4 bases at V and 6 bases at J, with 17 bases between. Germline CDR1 is SGHDT and CDR2 is YYEEEE. The DNA for the CDR3 is TGTGCCAGCAGCCCCCCCCCAGGGTCCGGAAACATTCAGTACTTC. It specifies CASSPPPGSGNIQYF.